This T cell receptor (beta chain) was sequenced during a study of glioma-infiltrating T cells after dendritic cell vaccination. Study summary: Samples are from glioblastoma patients in Phase I and II dendritic cell vaccine trials. Dendritic cells derived from monocytes and pulsed with autologous tumor lysate formed the vaccine.

The CDR3 sequence is 15 residues long. Germline V gives CDR1 SGHVS, CDR2 FNYEAQ. Trimming removed 5 bases from V and 2 bases from J, with 12 bases in between. Here immunoSEQ multiplex PCR was the method, and the copy in TCRdb shows in-frame clones only, minus some. Of about 63,000 clones listed, about 84% are singletons. Time point noted: after dendritic cell vaccination, including at tumor progression/relapse. The chain is built from TRBV7-6 and TRBJ2-2; possibly TRBD1 for D (5 bases). The material sequenced was blood, taken after dendritic cell vaccination. This clonotype was obtained from a human donor with glioblastoma. The CDR3, as DNA: TGTGCCAGCAGCCCGAGGACATACAACACCGGGGAGCTGTTTTTT. This translates into CASSPRTYNTGELFF.